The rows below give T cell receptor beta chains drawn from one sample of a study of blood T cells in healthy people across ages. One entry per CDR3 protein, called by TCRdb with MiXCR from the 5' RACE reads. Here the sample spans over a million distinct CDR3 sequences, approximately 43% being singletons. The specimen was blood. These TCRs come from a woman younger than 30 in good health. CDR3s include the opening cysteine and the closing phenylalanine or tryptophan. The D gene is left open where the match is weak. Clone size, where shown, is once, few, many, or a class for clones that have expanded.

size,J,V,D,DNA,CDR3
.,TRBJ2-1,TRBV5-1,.,TGCGCCAGCAGCTTGACATCGCGGGAACTAGCCAAAAACATTCAGTTCTTC,CASSLTSRELAKNIQFF
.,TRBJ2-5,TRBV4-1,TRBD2,TGCGCCAGCAGCCAAGGAGTGAGCGGGAGGGCCTATGAGCAGTACTTC,CASSQGVSGRAYEQYF
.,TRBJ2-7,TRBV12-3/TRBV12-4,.,TGTGCCAGCAGTACCCCGGGACTCAACTACGAGCAGTACTTC,CASSTPGLNYEQYF
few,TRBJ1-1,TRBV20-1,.,TGCAGTCCGTGGGAAAACACTGAAGCTTTCTTT,CSPWENTEAFF
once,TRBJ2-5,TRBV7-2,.,TGTGCCAGCAGCCTTACTACAGACAATGAGCAGTACTTC,CASSLTTDNEQYF
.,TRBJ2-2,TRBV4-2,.,TGTGCCAGCAGCCGACCGGGACTCAACACCGGGGAGCTGTTTTTT,CASSRPGLNTGELFF
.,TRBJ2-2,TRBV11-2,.,TGTGCCGGCAGCGTAGATTGGTCCGGGGAACTGTTTTTT,CAGSVDWSGELFF
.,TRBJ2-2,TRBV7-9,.,TGTGCCAGCAGCTACCGCGGGAATCTGAACACCGGGGAGCTGTTTTTT,CASSYRGNLNTGELFF
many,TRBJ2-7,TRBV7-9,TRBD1,TGTGCCAGCAGCCGGACAGGGGGCACCTACGAGCAGTACTTC,CASSRTGGTYEQYF
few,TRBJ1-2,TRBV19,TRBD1,TGTGCCAGTACCGGACAGGGGGCCGGGTATGGCTACACCTTC,CASTGQGAGYGYTF
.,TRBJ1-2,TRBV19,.,TGTGCCAGTAGTATGGGCCAGGGCAGGACAGCTAACTATGGCTACACCTTC,CASSMGQGRTANYGYTF
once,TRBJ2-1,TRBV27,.,TGTGTCAGCGCACATATACTCGTAAACAATGAGCAGTTCTTC,CVSAHILVNNEQFF
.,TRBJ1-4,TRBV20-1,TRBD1,TGCAGTGCTATAGGGGACAGGAGGGAGGAAAAACTGTTTTTT,CSAIGDRREEKLFF
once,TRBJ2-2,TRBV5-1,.,TGCGCCAGCAGCCCGGATCCAGGGCGTCCCGGGGAGCTGTTTTTT,CASSPDPGRPGELFF
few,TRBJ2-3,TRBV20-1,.,TGCAGTGCTAAGTTGGGTATCACAGATACGCAGTATTTT,CSAKLGITDTQYF
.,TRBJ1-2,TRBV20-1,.,TGCAGTGCTAGAGTCGCGGGCTATGGCTACACCTTC,CSARVAGYGYTF
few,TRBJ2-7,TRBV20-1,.,TGCAGTGCTATCCGGGACCGGTCCTACGAGCAGTACTTC,CSAIRDRSYEQYF
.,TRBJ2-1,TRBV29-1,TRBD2,TGCAGCGTCCAAGGGGGAACGGGAGGGCCATACAATGAGCAGTTCTTC,CSVQGGTGGPYNEQFF
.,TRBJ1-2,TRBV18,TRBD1,TGTGCCAGCTCACCGGGACAGGGATCTTCCTATGGCTACACCTTC,CASSPGQGSSYGYTF
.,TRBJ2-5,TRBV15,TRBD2,TGTGCCACCAGCAGAGATCGAGGGACTAGAGCACTGAATGAGCAGTACTTC,CATSRDRGTRALNEQYF
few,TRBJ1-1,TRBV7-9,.,TGTGCCAGCAGCTTAGCGGAGGGGGAGGACGCTTTCTTT,CASSLAEGEDAFF
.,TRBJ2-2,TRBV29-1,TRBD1,TGCAGCGTTTTCCACCCGGACAGGGGAGGGAGGGAGCTGTTTTTT,CSVFHPDRGGRELFF
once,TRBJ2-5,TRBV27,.,TGTGCCAGCAGTTTATCCACAGTGGCTGAGACCCAGTACTTC,CASSLSTVAETQYF
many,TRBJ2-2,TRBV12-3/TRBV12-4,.,TGTGCCAGCAGTTACCCCACAGGGTCTTACACCGGGGAGCTGTTTTTT,CASSYPTGSYTGELFF
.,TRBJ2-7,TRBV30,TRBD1,TGTGCCTGGAGTCGGGACAGCTACGAGCAGTACTTC,CAWSRDSYEQYF
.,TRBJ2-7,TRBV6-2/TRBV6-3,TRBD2,TGTGCCAGCAGTTACTCATCTAGCGGGGGTACCTCCTACAATGAGCAGTACTTC,CASSYSSSGGTSYNEQYF
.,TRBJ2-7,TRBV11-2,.,TGTGTCAGCAGCTTCATACGGACAGAGCAGTACTTC,CVSSFIRTEQYF
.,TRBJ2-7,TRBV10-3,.,TGTGCCATCAGTGACTTGGTTCCGGGAGACAATGAGCAGTACTTC,CAISDLVPGDNEQYF
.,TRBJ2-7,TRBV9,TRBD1,TGTGCCAGCAGCGCCGGACAGGGGCTAAACGAGCAGTACTTC,CASSAGQGLNEQYF
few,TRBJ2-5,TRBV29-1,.,TGCAGCGTGGCCCGAATAGTTTCCGAGACCCAGTACTTC,CSVARIVSETQYF
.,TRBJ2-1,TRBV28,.,TGTGCCGGCAGTTTAAGGGGGAATGAGCAGTTCTTC,CAGSLRGNEQFF
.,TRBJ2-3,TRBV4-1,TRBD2,TGCGCCAGCAGCCAACCCCCGGGACTAGCGGCCGTCACAGATACGCAGTATTTT,CASSQPPGLAAVTDTQYF
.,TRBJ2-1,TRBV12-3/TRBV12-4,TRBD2,TGTGCCAGCAGTCCGCCTAGCGGGAGGTCCTACAATGAGCAGTTCTTC,CASSPPSGRSYNEQFF
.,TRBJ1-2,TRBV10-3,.,TGTGCCATCAGTGACCAGGGATCCGATGGCTACACCTTC,CAISDQGSDGYTF
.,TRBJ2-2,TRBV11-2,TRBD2,TGTGCCAGCAGCTACGGACTAGCGGGAGGGCCCGGGGAGCTGTTTTTT,CASSYGLAGGPGELFF
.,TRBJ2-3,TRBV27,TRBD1,TGTGCCAGCGGTTTAGGACAGGGTCCCCCCATCGATACGCAGTATTTT,CASGLGQGPPIDTQYF
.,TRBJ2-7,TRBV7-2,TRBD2,TGTGCCAGCAGCCGAAGTAGCGGGAGTGGGTACAATGAGCAGTACTTC,CASSRSSGSGYNEQYF
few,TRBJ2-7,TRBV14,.,TGTGCCAGCAGCCAAGTTCGGACATCCTACGAGCAGTACTTC,CASSQVRTSYEQYF
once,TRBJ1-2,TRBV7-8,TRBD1,TGTGCCAGCAGCTCTCCGGGACAGGCTTTGTATGGCTACACCTTC,CASSSPGQALYGYTF
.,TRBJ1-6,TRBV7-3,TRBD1,TGTGCCAGCAGCCCAACAGGGGGCCATAATTCACCCCTCCACTTT,CASSPTGGHNSPLHF
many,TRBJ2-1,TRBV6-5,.,TGTGCCAGCAGTTACCTTAGCAGGCGCGGTGAGCAGTTCTTC,CASSYLSRRGEQFF
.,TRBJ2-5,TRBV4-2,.,TGTGCCAGCAGCCAAGATGGAAGGCGGGAAGAGACCCAGTACTTC,CASSQDGRREETQYF
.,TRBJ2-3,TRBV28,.,TGTGCCAGCAGTTCTTTAGCCCGGCGGCAAAGCACAGATACGCAGTATTTT,CASSSLARRQSTDTQYF
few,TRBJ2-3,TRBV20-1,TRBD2,TGCAGTGCCAAGCGGGGGGGCCTCACAGATACGCAGTATTTT,CSAKRGGLTDTQYF
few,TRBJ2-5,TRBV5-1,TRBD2,TGCGCCAGCAGCATATTAGCGGGAGATAAAGAGACCCAGTACTTC,CASSILAGDKETQYF
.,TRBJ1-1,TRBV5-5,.,TGTGCCAGCAGCTTGGAAAATCCTGAAGCTTTCTTT,CASSLENPEAFF
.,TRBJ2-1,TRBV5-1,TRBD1,TGCGCCAGCAGCTGGGCTGGGACAGGAGATTCCTACAATGAGCAGTTCTTC,CASSWAGTGDSYNEQFF
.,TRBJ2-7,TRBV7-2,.,TGTGCCAGCCTCCGGATAGGCCAATTGGGAGAGCAGTACTTC,CASLRIGQLGEQYF
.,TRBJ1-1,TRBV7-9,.,TGTGCCAGCAGCCTACGGACAGCAATCAGTCCCCCCATGAACACTGAAGCTTTCTTT,CASSLRTAISPPMNTEAFF
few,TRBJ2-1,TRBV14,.,TGTGCCAGCAGCCAAGTAGCAGGAGACTACAATGAGCAGTTCTTC,CASSQVAGDYNEQFF
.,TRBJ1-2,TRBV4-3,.,TGCGCCAGCAGCCACCGGACGGATTATGGCTACACCTTC,CASSHRTDYGYTF
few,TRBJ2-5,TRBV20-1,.,TGCAGTGCGGGGGAACGGGGGGCCCCTTTCCAAGAGACCCAGTACTTC,CSAGERGAPFQETQYF
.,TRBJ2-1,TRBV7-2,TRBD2,TGTGCCAGCAGCCTCATATCGGATCCAGCGGGACCCTCCTACAATGAGCAGTTCTTC,CASSLISDPAGPSYNEQFF
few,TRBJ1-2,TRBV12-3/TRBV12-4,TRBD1,TGTGCAATCAAAGGGGGACAGGTCCAATTCGGGGGCTACACCTTC,CAIKGGQVQFGGYTF
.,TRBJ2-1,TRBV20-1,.,TGCAGTGCTAGAGGTTCTAGGGGGGGGGCCTACAATGAGCAGTTCTTC,CSARGSRGGAYNEQFF